What follows are 22 T cell receptor beta chains derived from one specimen sequenced in a study of cytomegalovirus exposure and HLA in healthy donors. The PCR was carried out with 60 Vbeta primers and 13 Jbeta primers. The protocol was immunoSEQ multiplex PCR, while the TCRdb copy is restricted to in-frame clones and leaves out a portion. The sample holds some 150,000 clones, about three quarters seen once. Sequences were obtained from PBMCs. These receptors were collected from a female donor in good health and CMV-seronegative.

The chain is built from TRBV11-3 and TRBJ1-1, with 7 positions matching TRBD1. The germline gives CDR1 SGHNT, CDR2 YENEEA. With 3 bases clipped from V and 1 base from J, the junction kept 5 bases outside the gene matches. CDR3 length: 15 amino acids. CDR3 amino acids: CASSFRQGGNTEAFF. CDR3 in DNA: TGTGCCAGCAGCTTTCGTCAGGGGGGGAACACTGAAGCTTTCTTT.

Notes on this clone: This likely comes from a read error, as the CDR3 has no conserved phenylalanine or tryptophan at its end. The DNA is left out, because the CDR3 cannot be placed on it with certainty; the CDR3 is given as TCRdb lists it. V gene TRBV4-1 combines with J gene TRBJ1-2. Germline V lookup: CDR1 MGHRA, CDR2 YSYEKL. The CDR3 is 15 amino acids long, termini counted. This CDR3 reads CASSQGGGWTYGYPL.

The rearrangement joins TRBV7-2 to TRBJ1-3, with 7 bases that match TRBD1. The V gene's germline CDR1 is SGHTA and CDR2 FQGNSA. V lost 7 bases and J lost 0; bases outside the gene matches: 12. CDR3 length: 17 residues. DNA for the CDR3: TGTGCCAGCACCAAAACGAACACAGGGGCCTCTGGAAACACCATATATTTT. Amino acids: CASTKTNTGASGNTIYF.

The V and J genes are TRBV11-2 and TRBJ1-5, with D possibly TRBD1 on 6 matching bases. Germline V lookup: CDR1 SGHAT, CDR2 FQNNGV. With 5 bases removed from V and 6 bases from J, the gap between germline ends came to 20 bases. This CDR3 has 16 residues. For the CDR3, the DNA is TGTGCCAGCAGCGCTTTGCAGGGGTCGGTTGGTCAGCCCCAGCATTTT. Translation gives CASSALQGSVGQPQHF.

This chain uses TRBV18 with TRBJ1-1; D gene unclear. Germline V gives CDR1 KGHSH, CDR2 LQKENI. V gave up 3 bases and J gave up 6 bases, with 8 bases separating them. This CDR3 comprises 12 residues. As DNA, the CDR3 is TGTGCCAGCTCACCTGAGGAAGCTGAAGCTTTCTTT. Protein sequence: CASSPEEAEAFF.

This sequence joins TRBV28 and TRBJ2-4; D gene unclear. Germline values: CDR1 MDHEN, CDR2 SYDVKM. Trimming removed 5 bases at V and 0 bases at J, with 14 bases between. The CDR3 totals 16 residues. As DNA, the CDR3 is TGTGCCAGCAGTCACCGACAAACGCTAGCCAAAAACATTCAGTACTTC. Protein: CASSHRQTLAKNIQYF.

This clone has just one count. V usage is TRBV27 and J usage is TRBJ1-6; the D is unclear. Germline V CDR1 and CDR2: MNHEY, SMNVEV (reference sequence). Trimming took off 4 bases at V and 6 bases at J, with 10 bases between the two ends. CDR3 length equals 14 residues. CDR3 residues: CASSWGVPNSPLHF. The CDR3 DNA is TGTGCCAGCAGTTGGGGAGTACCTAATTCACCCCTCCACTTT.

The rearrangement uses TRBV28 and TRBJ1-2; 9 nucleotides align to TRBD1. With V trimmed by 7 bases and J by 4 bases, 10 bases remained unmatched. Germline CDR1 reads MDHEN; CDR2 reads SYDVKM. This CDR3 contains 15 residues. The CDR3 region has the DNA TGTGCCAGCACCTACGGCGGGACAGGGATCTATGGCTACACCTTC. This encodes CASTYGGTGIYGYTF.

This clone was detected once. CDR3 amino acids: CASSQQGEGVPDTQYF. As DNA, the CDR3 is TGCGCCAGCAGCCAACAGGGGGAAGGAGTTCCAGATACGCAGTATTTT. This chain uses TRBV5-1 with TRBJ2-3; 8 nucleotides agree with TRBD1. Looked up from germline, CDR1 is SGHRS and CDR2 is YFSETQ. The CDR3 length is 16 residues. V trimming: 4 bases; J trimming: 4 bases; junction bases outside the gene matches: 11.

A remark on this clone: Other DNA sequences within the sample encode an identical CDR3. V usage is TRBV29-1 and J usage is TRBJ2-2; 7 bases map to TRBD1. Trimming took 6 bases from V and 1 from J; bases not matched to a gene: 8. This CDR3 has 15 residues. Germline CDR1 reads SQVTM; CDR2 reads ANQGSEA. For the CDR3, the DNA is TGCAGCGTCGCAGGGGGATCAGAGAACACCGGGGAGCTGTTTTTT. It encodes CSVAGGSENTGELFF.

The rearrangement joins TRBV7-9 to TRBJ1-3; unclear D gene. The V gene's germline CDR1 is SEHNR and CDR2 FQNEAQ (reference sequence). This CDR3 contains 16 residues. Trimming cost V 5 bases and J 5 bases, with 19 bases left between them. In DNA, the CDR3 is TGTGCCAGCAGCACTCCTCTAGGAGGCAGAAGAAACACCATATATTTT. Its protein is CASSTPLGGRRNTIYF.

V usage is TRBV2 and J usage is TRBJ2-7; D is ambiguous. Germline assignment: CDR1 SNHLY and CDR2 FYNNEI. V was cut by 6 bases and J by 5 bases, with 17 bases left in between. The CDR3 length is 14 residues. The DNA for the CDR3 is TGTGCCAGCAGAAGCTTCTCCGGTAAGAACGAGCAGTACTTC. It yields the protein CASRSFSGKNEQYF.

This clone appeared a single time. One end of the junction is discordant with germline, which a read error may explain. The chain employs TRBV28 and TRBJ2-7, with TRBD1 identical over 9 bases. Per the germline V gene, CDR1 is MDHEN and CDR2 is SYDVKM. CDR3 length equals 14 residues. The CDR3 region has the DNA TGTGCCAGCAGTTCCGGGACAGGGCCCTTAGAGCCAAACTTC. Its translation: CASSSGTGPLEPNF.

This chain links TRBV7-9 with TRBJ2-3; D uncertain. Germline V gene sequence: CDR1 SEHNR, CDR2 FQNEAQ (reference sequence). The CDR3 runs 16 residues. V was cut by 3 bases and J by 0 bases, with 13 bases left in between. In DNA, the CDR3 is TGTGCCAGCAGCTTGAGGATGCCGCGTAGCACAGATACGCAGTATTTT. As protein: CASSLRMPRSTDTQYF.

About this clone itself: Relative to the germline gene, one junction end is altered; a read error may explain this. The chain recombines TRBV7-9 with TRBJ1-4, with 10 nucleotides matching TRBD1. CDR1 is SEHNR, CDR2 FQNEAQ, per germline (reference sequence). This CDR3 spans 14 amino acids. CDR3 protein: CSSSPGTGEEKLFF. The DNA of the CDR3 is TGTTCCAGCAGCCCCGGGACAGGGGAAGAAAAACTGTTTTTT.

V is TRBV6-1 and J is TRBJ1-5, with 9 bases aligning to TRBD1. J was trimmed by 4 bases and V by 7 bases; bases with no gene match: 8. This CDR3 has 15 residues. Looked up from germline, CDR1 is MNHNS and CDR2 is SASEGT. CDR3 coding DNA: TGTGCCAGCAAGACAGGGGGTGGGGGGAATCAGCCCCAGCATTTT. Protein sequence: CASKTGGGGNQPQHF.

The chain combines TRBV19 with TRBJ2-3, with 11 nucleotides matching TRBD2. V shed 1 base, J shed 3 bases, and the junction held 6 bases outside the gene matches. The CDR3 length is 17 residues. Per the germline V gene, CDR1 is LNHDA and CDR2 is SQIVND (reference sequence). The CDR3 DNA sequence: TGTGCCAGTAGTATAGTAGGTAGCGGGAGGGCGACAGATACGCAGTATTTT. It specifies CASSIVGSGRATDTQYF.

The chain carries TRBV27 and TRBJ2-2; D uncertain. Germline CDR1 and CDR2: MNHEY and SMNVEV (reference sequence). V was clipped by 5 bases and J by 1 base, with 11 bases between them. The length of the CDR3 is 15 residues. DNA for the CDR3: TGTGCCAGCAGTACCCACCTAGAGAACACCGGGGAGCTGTTTTTT. Translated, it gives CASSTHLENTGELFF.

The V call is TRBV19, the J call TRBJ1-1; 8 bases align to TRBD1. V was clipped by 0 bases and J by 3 bases; unmatched bases: 9. Germline V gene lookup returns CDR1 LNHDA and CDR2 SQIVND (reference sequence). The CDR3 has 17 residues. CDR3 DNA: TGTGCCAGTAGTATAGAAGCCTGGACAGGGAAGGACACTGAAGCTTTCTTT. Translated, it gives CASSIEAWTGKDTEAFF.

This chain links TRBV5-1 with TRBJ2-1; D is uncertain. This CDR3 region has 14 residues. V was shortened by 1 base and J by 8 bases, with 13 bases between the two germline ends. CDR1 SGHRS and CDR2 YFSETQ come from the germline V gene. The CDR3 DNA reads as TGCGCCAGCAGCTTGCGTTCGGGTTGGGATGAGCAGTTCTTC. This translates into CASSLRSGWDEQFF.

This clone was counted a single time. V is TRBV2 and J is TRBJ2-6, with TRBD1 matching 9 bases. The CDR3 contains 18 residues. CDR1 is SNHLY and CDR2 is FYNNEI in the germline V gene. Trimming at V came to 3 bases and at J to 4 bases, leaving 10 bases not matched to a gene. The CDR3 nucleotides are TGTGCCAGCAGTGATCCCACACAGGGGGCGGGAGGGGCCAACGTCCTGACTTTC. Translated, it gives CASSDPTQGAGGANVLTF.

This clone was seen once. This rearrangement joins TRBV28 to TRBJ1-1, with D perhaps TRBD1 (5 bases). The V end lost 6 bases, the J end lost 6 bases, and 17 bases lay between the germline ends. From germline, CDR1 is MDHEN and CDR2 SYDVKM. The CDR3 sequence is 14 residues long. The CDR3 region is CASSPTREAPEAFF. CDR3 coding DNA: TGTGCCAGCAGCCCCACCAGGGAGGCCCCTGAAGCTTTCTTT.